A selection of T cell receptor beta chains follows, all from one sample in a study of blood T cell repertoires in COVID-19. The data were produced by immunoSEQ multiplex PCR, yet TCRdb's version contains in-frame clones alone and is incomplete. Of roughly 79,000 clones in the sample, approximately 90% are singletons; the top ten hold around 5.1%. The material sequenced was peripheral blood. The source is a woman of 80 years or more with active or convalescent COVID-19. Each CDR3 is given with its conserved first and last residue. A D gene is named only where the DNA matches it firmly. Clone size appears in some rows only: once, few, many, or a class for an expanded clone.

clone_size	d_call	v_call	j_call	cdr3_nt	cdr3_aa
-	-	TRBV5-1	TRBJ2-7	TGCGCCAGCAGCTTGCCTAGCTACGAGCAGTACTTC	CASSLPSYEQYF
-	-	TRBV7-8	TRBJ2-6	TGTGCCAGCAGCTTAAGGAGGTATTCTGGGGCCAACGTCCTGACTTTC	CASSLRRYSGANVLTF
few	TRBD2	TRBV7-8	TRBJ2-3	TGTGCCAGCAGCTGGTGGACTAGCGGGAGGCTCCACACGGATACGCAGTATTTT	CASSWWTSGRLHTDTQYF
-	-	TRBV30	TRBJ2-3	TGTGCCTGGAGATCGGCAGATACGCAGTATTTT	CAWRSADTQYF
-	-	TRBV27	TRBJ2-7	TGTGCCAGCAGCCTCGTAGGGGGCGGGGCCCTACATTCCTACGAGCAGTACTTC	CASSLVGGGALHSYEQYF
once	-	TRBV19	TRBJ2-5	TGTGCCAGTAGACAACAGCACAAAGAGACCCAGTACTTC	CASRQQHKETQYF
few	TRBD1	TRBV24-1	TRBJ2-3	TGTGCCACCAGTGCCCAACAGACAGGGGTGGGGGATACGCAGTATTTT	CATSAQQTGVGDTQYF
-	TRBD1	TRBV11-1	TRBJ2-1	TGTGCCAGCAGCGCACGACAGGGGGCCACTGATGAGCAGTTCTTC	CASSARQGATDEQFF
-	TRBD1	TRBV2	TRBJ1-5	TGTGCCAGCGGGGGGGACAGGGGGCTTAATCAGCCCCAGCATTTT	CASGGDRGLNQPQHF
-	TRBD2	TRBV5-1	TRBJ2-2	TGCGCCAGCAGCACCGGACTAGTGGATGCCGGGGAGCTGTTTTTT	CASSTGLVDAGELFF
few	TRBD1	TRBV29-1	TRBJ1-1	TGCAGCGTTGGAACACAGGGGCAGGGCACTGAAGCTTTCTTT	CSVGTQGQGTEAFF
once	TRBD2	TRBV5-1	TRBJ2-7	TGCGCCAGCAGCTTGGGGCTAGCGGCCCGCTTCGGATACGAGCAGTACTTC	CASSLGLAARFGYEQYF
once	-	TRBV6-1	TRBJ2-1	TGTGCCAGCGGTGATAGGGAGTCTATGTATGAGCAGTTCTTC	CASGDRESMYEQFF
-	-	TRBV19	TRBJ1-3	TGTGCCAGTAGTATAGTGCGGACAGCGACCTTCTCTGGAAACACCATATATTTT	CASSIVRTATFSGNTIYF
-	TRBD2	TRBV3-1/TRBV3-2	TRBJ2-3	TGTGCCAGCAGCCAAGGTCTACACAGCGGGGGGTCCACAGATACGCAGTATTTT	CASSQGLHSGGSTDTQYF